This T cell receptor (beta chain) was sequenced during a study of blood T cell repertoires in COVID-19 (TCRdb year 2020). Regarding the study in general: Samples covering the acute and convalescent phases of COVID-19 were provided by collaborators in the United States, Italy and Spain. The material from the prospective study consisted of cDNA or gDNA derived from T cells, B-cell-depleted T cells, or PBMCs. The dataset comprised deeply sampled blood TCRbeta repertoires from subjects exposed to, actively infected with, or recovered from COVID-19. The repertoires were released in a freely available public database meant as a resource for research on the immune response to SARS-CoV-2. The samples were drawn from the first 160 participants of the ongoing ImmuneRACE study and from about 1,200 subjects provided by 6 global collaborators. A de-identified subject ID, COVID-19 status, age in years and sex were almost always included in the sample metadata. Where HLA class I and class II types were available, the types were taken from metadata supplied by the sample provider, not from assay-based typing.

One collaborating source in Seattle enrolled patients during active infection and followed them longitudinally through the course of disease. The collaborating institutions used their own protocols to collect whole blood in K2EDTA tubes. For TCRbeta analysis, collaborators shipped samples as frozen whole blood, isolated PBMCs, or DNA extracted from either of those sample types. Germline trimming: 6 bases from V, 4 bases from J; junction bases outside gene matches: 7. From cysteine to phenylalanine, the CDR3 is 14 amino acids long. Of all the DNA, just the CDR3 is kept, 42 bases in frame from base 1. Sequences MNHEY (CDR1) and SVGAGI (CDR2) are obtained from the germline V gene. In the case of this clone: Its antigen remains undetermined. No qualities accompany the bases; no much larger clone lies one base away.

TCRbeta CDR3 regions were amplified from genomic DNA using the immunoSEQ Assay, a bias-controlled multiplex PCR. In the authors' own workflow: Within the assay, amplification of reference gene primers was used to estimate how many nucleated cells each sample contained. To quantify the absolute abundance of each unique TCRbeta CDR3 rearrangement, sequence reads were collapsed and filtered. Productive Simpson clonality was computed per sample as the square root of Simpson's diversity index over productive rearrangements. TCRdb took this table from immuneACCESS and kept in-frame rearrangements with V and J called. Such tables lack part of the clones; where checked against another copy, unresolved V genes explain under half of the gap, and the rest is unexplained. Clonal size and the V and J genes are those of that table, whereas D and trimming came from the DNA. Within this sample are 150,000 to 200,000 clones, with roughly 80% of them counted one time only. 6% to 8% of the sample belongs to the ten largest clones.

General findings and caveats noted by the study authors: The amount of clinical and demographic metadata varied by source and participant and was provided uncurated.

The V and J segments used are TRBV6-5 and TRBJ1-2, and TRBD1 matches 8 of the central bases. The receptor was derived from a woman in her seventies with COVID-19, enrolled during active disease. Sequenced sample: peripheral blood. The nucleotide sequence is given as TGTGCCAGCAGGGGTACCGGACAGGGCTATGGCTACACCTTC. This sequence encodes CASRGTGQGYGYTF.